The table lists the clone carrying this TCR beta chain with a few counts. Its antigen is not identified. This specimen belongs to a study of OX40 agonist ivuxolimab in advanced cancers. Study-level results: Compared with CD4+, CD8+ T cells on average had more expanded clones.

TCRdb keeps only in-frame clones here, not all; method: immunoSEQ multiplex PCR. The data show 73,000 or so clones, approximately 78% seen once. V was cut by 1 base and J by 1 base, with 12 bases left in between. The CDR3 loop spans 16 amino acids. CDR1 and CDR2 from the germline V gene are SGHDT and YYEEEE. The chain recombines TRBV5-6 with TRBJ1-5; D remains ambiguous. The receptor was derived from an adult with an advanced solid tumor such as melanoma, head and neck, liver or kidney cancer. Specimen: CD4+ or CD8+ T cells sorted from blood, collected in a trial of the OX40 agonist ivuxolimab. The CDR3, as DNA: TGTGCCAGCAGCTTGTACGGGGAGGTGAGCAATCAGCCCCAGCATTTT. As protein: CASSLYGEVSNQPQHF. Variable domain in full (rest from reference TRBV5-6 and TRBJ1-5): DAGVTQSPTHLIKTRGQQVTLRCSPKSGHDTVSWYQQALGQGPQFIFQYYEEEERQRGNFPDRFSGHQFPNYSSELNVNALLLGDSALYLCASSLYGEVSNQPQHFGDGTRLSIL.